This T cell receptor (beta chain) was retrieved from a study of blood T cell repertoires in COVID-19. Background on the study: Sample material is recorded as cDNA or gDNA derived from T cells, B-cell-depleted T cells, or PBMCs.

Per the original methods: Cell counts per sample came from amplifying reference gene primers. Clones were sequenced by immunoSEQ multiplex PCR, and TCRdb holds only the in-frame ones, with some missing. The V and J calls and the clone size are those of that table, but D and trimming were determined from the DNA. This sample has approximately 74,000 clones, with about 91% found just once. Trimming removed 5 bases from V and 6 bases from J, with 7 bases in between. Germline lookup yields CDR1 SEHNR and CDR2 FQNEAQ (reference sequence). This CDR3 has 12 residues. Sequences were obtained from peripheral blood. The sequence was collected from a woman aged 60-75 years with active COVID-19. The chain couples TRBV7-9 to TRBJ1-4, with D unclear. The CDR3 protein is CASSPDYEKLFF. The CDR3 DNA reads TGTGCCAGCAGCCCCGACTATGAAAAACTGTTTTTT.